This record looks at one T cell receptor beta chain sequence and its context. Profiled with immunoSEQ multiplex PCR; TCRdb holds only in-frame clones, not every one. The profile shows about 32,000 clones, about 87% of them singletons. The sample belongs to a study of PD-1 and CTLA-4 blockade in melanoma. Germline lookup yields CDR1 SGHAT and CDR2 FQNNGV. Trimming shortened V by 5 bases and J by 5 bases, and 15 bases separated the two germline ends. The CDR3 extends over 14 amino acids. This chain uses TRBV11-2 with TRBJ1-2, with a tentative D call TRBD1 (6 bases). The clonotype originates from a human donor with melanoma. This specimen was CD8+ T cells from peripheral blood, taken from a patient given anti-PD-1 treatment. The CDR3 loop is CASSPSGDSYGYTF. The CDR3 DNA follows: TGTGCCAGCAGCCCATCAGGGGATTCTTATGGCTACACCTTC.